This is a list of T cell receptor beta chains from one sample in a study of blood T cell repertoires in COVID-19. Some clones are missing from TCRdb's copy, which holds only in-frame ones; the method was immunoSEQ multiplex PCR. The sample shows around 270,000 clones, approximately 85% of them seen only once. The sample was PBMCs or T cells enriched from blood (not recorded which). The receptors stem from a woman aged 25 to 45 who had recovered from COVID-19. Both conserved end residues are part of each CDR3. A D gene is named only where the DNA matches it firmly. Clone size is given for some rows only: seen once, a few or many times, or a class if the clone is expanded.

TRBV7-9	TRBJ2-3	.	TRBD2	TGTGCCAGCAGTTACCGGACTAGCGGGGGGAGAGATACGCAGTATTTT	CASSYRTSGGRDTQYF
TRBV12-3/TRBV12-4	TRBJ2-5	.	.	TGTGCCAGCAGTTCAAGCGGGTCCGAGACCCAGTACTTC	CASSSSGSETQYF
TRBV9	TRBJ2-1	.	TRBD2	TGTGCCAGCAGCGTAGGAGAGAAGCGGGGGGCGACCAGGGCCCGGTACAATGAGCAGTTCTTC	CASSVGEKRGATRARYNEQFF
TRBV9	TRBJ1-1	few	.	TGTGCCAGCAGCGCGTATAATCCAGGACATCTAACTGAAGCTTTCTTT	CASSAYNPGHLTEAFF
TRBV19	TRBJ1-6	once	TRBD1	TGTGCCAGTAGTCCAGGGGGTAATTCACCCCTCCACTTT	CASSPGGNSPLHF
TRBV4-1	TRBJ2-1	.	.	TGCGCCAGCAGCCAACAGTCCGAGGTCCATAGAGGAGTTTGGGATGAGCAGTTCTTC	CASSQQSEVHRGVWDEQFF
TRBV6-5	TRBJ1-6	.	.	TGTGCCAGCGGGGCCGATTCACCCCTCCACTTT	CASGADSPLHF
TRBV1	TRBJ2-1	once	.	TGCACCAGCAGCCAACGGGACTCCCGGCGTCAGCAGTTCTTC	CTSSQRDSRRQQFF
TRBV11-3	TRBJ2-1	few	.	TGTGCCAGCAGCCCGGAGGGCAGGTCGGGTTACAATGAGCAGTTCTTC	CASSPEGRSGYNEQFF
TRBV11-3	TRBJ1-1	.	.	TGTGCCAGCAGCTTAAGGGCCCAGGGGACTGAAGCTTTCTTT	CASSLRAQGTEAFF
TRBV25-1	TRBJ1-1	.	.	TGTGCCAGCAGTGAATATATCGGGGGTTCTGAAGCTTTCTTT	CASSEYIGGSEAFF
TRBV14	TRBJ2-1	.	TRBD1	TGTGCCAGCAGCCCTACCTCAACGAGGGGGCTCATTCAGTTCTTC	CASSPTSTRGLIQFF
TRBV27	TRBJ2-7	.	.	TGTGCCAGCAGTTTATCCTCCGGGGGGCCCTACGAGCAGTACTTC	CASSLSSGGPYEQYF
TRBV5-3	TRBJ1-1	.	TRBD1	TGTGCCAGAAGCACGGAGGGGCAGGGGGTGAACACTGAAGCTTTCTTT	CARSTEGQGVNTEAFF
TRBV9	TRBJ2-2	.	TRBD2	TGTGCCAGCAGCGTAGAGGGAGGGTTAACCGGGGAGCTGTTTTTT	CASSVEGGLTGELFF
TRBV28	TRBJ1-2	.	.	TGTGCCAGCAGTTTAGAGGGTGGAGCTAACTATGGCTACACCTTC	CASSLEGGANYGYTF
TRBV5-1	TRBJ2-1	once	.	TGCGCCAGCAGCTTAGACAGAACCCCTACCTACAATGAGCAGTTCTTC	CASSLDRTPTYNEQFF
TRBV10-1	TRBJ2-1	.	TRBD2	TGCGCCAGCAGTGGATTTGGACTAGCGGGAGATCATGAGCAGTTCTTC	CASSGFGLAGDHEQFF
TRBV7-3	TRBJ2-1	.	TRBD2	TGTGCCAGCAGCTTAACGCGGGAGGGCCTTCATGAGCAGTTCTTC	CASSLTREGLHEQFF
TRBV6-5	TRBJ1-5	.	TRBD1	TGTGCCAGCAATAATAGGGACAGAACCAATCAGCCCCAGCATTTT	CASNNRDRTNQPQHF
TRBV7-3	TRBJ2-5	.	.	TGTGCCAGCAGCCTGGGCGGCGGGCCGCAAGAGACCCAGTACTTC	CASSLGGGPQETQYF
TRBV5-1	TRBJ1-3	few	.	TGCGCCAGCAGCTTGGCAGGGGCTTTAGGAAACACCATATATTTT	CASSLAGALGNTIYF
TRBV5-1	TRBJ1-2	once	.	TGCGCCAGCAGCTTGCAGGATAACTATGGCTACACCTTC	CASSLQDNYGYTF
TRBV11-2	TRBJ1-2	.	.	TGTGCCAGCAGCTTAGCGGGGTTCGATGGCTACACCTTC	CASSLAGFDGYTF
TRBV3-1/TRBV3-2	TRBJ1-1	few	.	TGTGCCAGCAGCCAAGACTTCTCACGGGGGGAAGCTTTCTTT	CASSQDFSRGEAFF
TRBV4-2	TRBJ2-1	.	TRBD2	TGTGCCAGCAGCAGGTCCGGAGGCGGACTAGCTGTGTATGAGCAGTTCTTC	CASSRSGGGLAVYEQFF
TRBV5-4	TRBJ1-1	once	TRBD1	TGTGCCAGCAGCAGCTACAGGGGGATGAACACTGAAGCTTTCTTT	CASSSYRGMNTEAFF
TRBV5-1	TRBJ2-6	once	.	TGCGCCAGCAGCTTGGCGTTCAGGGACTCTGGGGCCAACGTCCTGACTTTC	CASSLAFRDSGANVLTF